The 19 T cell receptor beta chains below all came from one sample that was sequenced in a study of T cells in Graves' hyperthyroidism and ophthalmopathy. Amplified TCR beta CDR3 regions came from RNA transcripts. First-round RT-PCR of the TCR CDR3 relied on the HTBI primer set. TCRdb processed the multiplex PCR reads anew with MiXCR; each CDR3 protein has one entry. The data show a few hundred thousand distinct CDR3 sequences, with less than 25% seen just once and around 50% held by the top ten. Specimen: blood. These receptors came from a woman between 70 and 85 years old with Graves' ophthalmopathy.

This clonotype was counted ten times or more. The chain joins TRBV6-2 or TRBV6-3 to TRBJ1-5; 7 bases map to TRBD1. CDR1 is MNHEY and CDR2 is SVGEGT in the germline V gene. V shed 0 bases and J 6 bases; nucleotides not matched to a gene: 5. There are 15 residues in the CDR3. The CDR3 sequence is CASSYSGTEGQPQHF. The CDR3, as DNA: TGTGCCAGCAGTTACTCGGGGACAGAGGGTCAGCCCCAGCATTTT.

This clonotype was counted only a few times. This chain uses TRBV7-9 with TRBJ2-3; 7 positions match TRBD2. The V and J ends lost 7 bases and 7 bases, in that order; junction bases with no gene match: 11. The germline CDR1 and CDR2 sequences are SEHNR and FQNEAQ (reference sequence). CDR3 length: 14 residues. The CDR3 region is CASTPWAGDNTQYF. The CDR3, as DNA: TGTGCCAGCACCCCATGGGCGGGAGATAATACGCAGTATTTT.

This clonotype was counted a few times. The genes are TRBV4-2 and TRBJ2-1, with 10 bases lining up with TRBD2. The CDR3 extends over 16 amino acids. The V gene's germline CDR1 is LGHNA and CDR2 YNFKEQ. The trim removed 5 bases at V and 5 bases at J, leaving 9 bases unmatched. The CDR3: CASSSRGTSVNNEQFF. CDR3 sequence (DNA): TGTGCCAGCAGCTCGAGGGGGACTAGCGTAAACAATGAGCAGTTCTTC.

J is TRBJ2-5 and V is TRBV20-1, with no clear D. The germline V gene has CDR1 DFQATT and CDR2 SNEGSKA (reference sequence). V was clipped by 5 bases and J by 4 bases, with 8 bases between them. The length of the CDR3 is 11 residues. In DNA, the CDR3 is TGCAGTGCTTCGGGTTCAGAGACCCAGTACTTC. Translating it yields CSASGSETQYF.

Many counts were recorded for this clonotype. The chain combines TRBV2 with TRBJ2-3; D is unclear. The germline V gene encodes CDR1 SNHLY and CDR2 FYNNEI. The V end lost 8 bases, the J end lost 3 bases, and 6 bases lay between the germline ends. The CDR3 sequence is 11 residues long. The CDR3 spells CASHSTDTQYF. In DNA, the CDR3 is TGTGCCAGCCATAGTACAGATACGCAGTATTTT.

Many counts were recorded for this clonotype. The chain employs TRBV20-1 and TRBJ2-3; 7 bases line up with TRBD1. Trimming at V came to 6 bases and at J to 1 base, leaving 4 bases not matched to a gene. CDR3 length: 13 residues. CDR1 and CDR2 from the germline V gene are DFQATT and SNEGSKA (reference sequence). The CDR3 DNA reads TGCAGTGCCCTACAGGGGCGCACAGATACGCAGTATTTT. This gives the protein CSALQGRTDTQYF.

Turning to this clonotype: One junction end disagrees with the germline gene, perhaps due to a read error. The chain uses TRBV7-8 and TRBJ2-3, with D possibly TRBD2 on 5 matching bases. Looked up from germline, CDR1 is SGHVS and CDR2 is FQNEAQ. The CDR3 consists of 16 residues. This chain's CDR3 is CANSFLVASTTDTQYF. The CDR3 DNA follows: TGTGCCAACAGCTTTCTTGTAGCGTCTACCACAGATACGCAGTATTTT.

The chain carries TRBV30 and TRBJ2-1; TRBD1 is a possible D gene (6 bases). Per germline, CDR1 GTSNPN and CDR2 SVGIG (reference sequence). The CDR3 covers 18 residues. V shed 3 bases and J shed 3 bases, with 24 bases lying between them. The CDR3 nucleotides read TGTGCCTGGAGCGCAATTAAGCTGGACAGCATTTTCTACAATGAGCAGTTCTTC. Its protein is CAWSAIKLDSIFYNEQFF.

This clonotype was counted only a few times. This rearrangement joins TRBV7-9 to TRBJ2-1, with 9 nucleotides matching TRBD2. The CDR3 runs 14 residues. CDR1 and CDR2 from the germline V gene are SEHNR and FQNEAQ (reference sequence). J was trimmed by 10 bases and V by 0 bases; bases with no gene match: 4. The CDR3, as DNA: TGTGCCAGCAGCTTAGCCCCAAGCGGGAGGGAGCAGTTCTTC. Translated, it gives CASSLAPSGREQFF.

There are a few counts of this clonotype. The V call is TRBV9, the J call TRBJ2-7, with 8 bases fitting TRBD2. CDR3 length: 15 residues. Germline V CDR1 and CDR2: SGDLS, YYNGEE. V lost 0 bases, J lost 2 bases, and 4 bases stayed unmatched. The chain's CDR3 is CASSVETSGPYEQYF. In DNA, the CDR3 is TGTGCCAGCAGCGTAGAAACTAGCGGCCCCTACGAGCAGTACTTC.

This chain links TRBV12-3 or TRBV12-4 with TRBJ1-2; possible D gene TRBD1, 5 bases. V dropped 3 bases and J dropped 0 bases, with 11 bases sitting between them. The CDR3 covers 15 residues. CDR3 sequence reads: CASSFIGGTNYGYTF. CDR3 bases: TGTGCCAGCAGTTTCATCGGGGGAACTAACTATGGCTACACCTTC.

With regard to this clonotype: The junction differs from germline at one of its ends, possibly a read error. This chain uses TRBV4-3 with TRBJ1-2, with D hard to call. Germline CDR1 and CDR2: LGHNA and YSLEER. This CDR3 is built from 14 residues. The CDR3 spells CASSQDILQPIRAF. CDR3 bases: TGCGCCAGCAGCCAAGATATACTACAGCCTATAAGGGCCTTC.

The rearrangement uses TRBV6-1 and TRBJ2-5; no firm D call. The CDR3 runs 14 residues. Germline CDR1 is MNHNS and CDR2 is SASEGT. V was shortened by 5 bases and J by 2 bases, with 12 bases between the two germline ends. The DNA for the CDR3 is TGTGCCAGCAGTCCCGGTGGGATACAAGAGACCCAGTACTTC. It is translated as CASSPGGIQETQYF.

This clonotype was seen many times. CDR3 in DNA: TGTGCCAGCACCTGGGGACTCCGAAACTACGAGCAGTACTTC. It encodes CASTWGLRNYEQYF. The chain carries TRBV6-2 or TRBV6-3 and TRBJ2-7, with a weak D call TRBD2 (6 bases). This CDR3 spans 14 amino acids. With 7 bases removed from V and 3 bases from J, the gap between germline ends came to 16 bases. The V gene's germline CDR1 is MNHEY and CDR2 SVGEGT.

This clonotype was detected a few times. The V gene is TRBV2, the J gene TRBJ1-6; tentative D call: TRBD1 (5 bases). The CDR3 consists of 15 residues. Germline CDR1 and CDR2: SNHLY and FYNNEI. The ends were cut back, 2 bases at V and 8 bases at J, with 13 bases in the middle. In nucleotides, the CDR3 is TGTGCCAGCAGTGAATCGACAGCGATTCATTCACCCCTCCACTTT. Its protein is CASSESTAIHSPLHF.

The CDR3 DNA follows: TGTGCCAGTTTTCTCCTGACTAGCGCCTTTCGGGATGAGCAGTTCTTC. Translation: CASFLLTSAFRDEQFF. V and J are TRBV5-6 and TRBJ2-1, with 8 positions matching TRBD2. CDR1 and CDR2 (germline): SGHDT, YYEEEE. With V trimmed by 8 bases and J by 8 bases, 18 bases remained unmatched. This CDR3 is 16 amino acids long. The full variable domain, completed using reference TRBV5-6 and TRBJ2-1, is DAGVTQSPTHLIKTRGQQVTLRCSPKSGHDTVSWYQQALGQGPQFIFQYYEEEERQRGNFPDRFSGHQFPNYSSELNVNALLLGDSALYLCASFLLTSAFRDEQFFGPGTRLTVL.

This clonotype was seen many times. The chain has TRBV20-1 and TRBJ1-1; 8 positions agree with TRBD1. This CDR3 has 14 residues. Per germline, CDR1 DFQATT and CDR2 SNEGSKA (reference sequence). The ends lost 1 base at V and 4 bases at J; junction bases unmatched: 5. CDR3 in amino acids: CSARAGGTGTEAFF. The DNA for the CDR3 is TGCAGTGCTAGAGCGGGAGGGACAGGCACTGAAGCTTTCTTT.

This clonotype was seen a few times. A much larger clonotype is one base distant, so this may be a read error. The chain carries TRBV6-1 and TRBJ2-2; 7 positions match TRBD1. Germline loops: CDR1 MNHNS, CDR2 SASEGT. This CDR3 has 16 amino acids. The CDR3 DNA reads as TGTGCCAGCAGTGAAAGACAGGGCGCGAACTCCGGGGAGCTGTTTTTT. It codes for CASSERQGANSGELFF.

The chain employs TRBV19 and TRBJ1-6; no clear D gene. Germline lookup yields CDR1 LNHDA and CDR2 SQIVND (reference sequence). This CDR3 region has 14 residues. V shed 5 bases and J shed 6 bases, with 11 bases lying between them. CDR3 nucleotide sequence: TGTGCCAGTAGTTTAGGGTTCGTTAATTCACCCCTCCACTTT. Translated: CASSLGFVNSPLHF.